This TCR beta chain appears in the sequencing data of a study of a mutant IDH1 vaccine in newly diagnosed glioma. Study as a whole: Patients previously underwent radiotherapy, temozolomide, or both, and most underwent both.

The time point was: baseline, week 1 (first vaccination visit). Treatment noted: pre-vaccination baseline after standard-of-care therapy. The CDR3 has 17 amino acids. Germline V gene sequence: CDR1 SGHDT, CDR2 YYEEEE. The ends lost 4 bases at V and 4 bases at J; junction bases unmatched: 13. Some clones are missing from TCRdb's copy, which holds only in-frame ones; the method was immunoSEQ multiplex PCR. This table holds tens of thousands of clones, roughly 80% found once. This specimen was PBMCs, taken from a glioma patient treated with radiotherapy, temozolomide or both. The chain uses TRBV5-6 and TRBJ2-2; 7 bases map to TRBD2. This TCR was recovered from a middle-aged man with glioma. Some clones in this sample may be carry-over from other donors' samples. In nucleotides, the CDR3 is TGTGCCAGCAGCGCCTCCTCCAGGACTAGAACCACCGGGGAGCTGTTTTTT. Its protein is CASSASSRTRTTGELFF.